This note documents a single TCR beta chain sequence. Germline CDR1 and CDR2: MGHDK and SYGVNS. V shed 8 bases and J 9 bases; nucleotides not matched to a gene: 7. The CDR3 has 13 residues. As to time point: after trial treatment. Treatment of the sample: LDRT plus nivolumab, ipilimumab, low-dose cyclophosphamide and aspirin (RACIN trial). The treatment that donors received included nivolumab, ipilimumab, aspirin, low-dose cyclophosphamide and low-dose radiotherapy. The data were taken from a study of low-dose radiotherapy and immunotherapy resistance in tumors. In the study overall: Participants in Cohort 1 were administered 0.5 Gy per fraction at 2-week intervals, to a cumulative dose of 6.5 Gy. Patients took oral aspirin 300 mg daily for four cycles from cycle 1 day 1.

TRAV- and TRBV-specific primers primed first-strand cDNA, covering alpha and beta chains. The TCRs were subjected to amplification over approximately 19 PCR cycles employing a constant-region primer in conjunction with a V-primer adapter. Isolated mRNA underwent amplification by in vitro transcription. A single record per CDR3 protein comes from TCRdb applying MiXCR to the reads. The sample consists of 80,000 or so distinct CDR3 sequences, around a sixth of them appearing once. The sequence came from a male donor with prostate cancer. This chain joins TRBV25-1 and TRBJ2-7; 13 bases fit TRBD2. The starting material was PBMCs, obtained after low-dose radiotherapy plus immunotherapy. CDR3 sequence: CASSLAGGPGQYF. CDR3 bases: TGTGCCAGCTCACTAGCGGGAGGGCCGGGGCAGTACTTC.